These 20 T cell receptor beta chains were all obtained from the same sample, sequenced in a study of control samples from healthy donors and cancer patients. Profiling relied on immunoSEQ multiplex PCR, and the TCRdb table lists in-frame clones only, not all of them. The data show approximately 94,000 clones, just over 90% seen once. The sample taken for sequencing was blood. Source of these receptors: a woman aged 30 to 39 in good health.

V and J are TRBV6-5 and TRBJ1-4, with 9 bases that match TRBD1. The CDR3 consists of 14 residues. Trimming cost V 6 bases and J 8 bases; bases outside gene matches: 7. Germline lookup yields CDR1 MNHEY and CDR2 SVGAGI. CDR3 in amino acids: CASRTGGIREKLFF. CDR3 coding DNA: TGTGCCAGCAGGACAGGGGGTATAAGGGAAAAACTGTTTTTT.

The J gene is TRBJ1-1, the V gene TRBV5-1; possibly TRBD1 for D (5 bases). The CDR3 length is 16 residues. Between the trimmed V and J ends, which lost 0 bases and 1 base, there was a span of 13 bases. CDR1 and CDR2 (germline): SGHRS, YFSETQ. CDR3 amino acids: CASSLGAGTGNTEAFF. CDR3 coding DNA: TGCGCCAGCAGCTTGGGAGCGGGCACAGGGAACACTGAAGCTTTCTTT.

This rearrangement joins TRBV7-9 to TRBJ1-1; D might be TRBD1 (6 bases). This CDR3 is built from 15 residues. Germline CDR1 reads SEHNR; CDR2 reads FQNEAQ (reference sequence). Trimming shortened V by 1 base and J by 4 bases, and 13 bases separated the two germline ends. Here the CDR3 reads CASSLDFGGLTEAFF. CDR3 DNA sequence: TGTGCCAGCAGCTTAGACTTCGGGGGGCTCACTGAAGCTTTCTTT.

The J gene is TRBJ2-1, the V gene TRBV9; 7 nucleotides match TRBD1. J gave up 7 bases and V 0 bases, and 4 bases lay outside the gene matches. Germline V gene data show CDR1 as SGDLS and CDR2 as YYNGEE. The CDR3 totals 14 residues. As DNA, the CDR3 is TGTGCCAGCAGCGTAGGACCGACAGGGAATGAGCAGTTCTTC. Protein: CASSVGPTGNEQFF.

V is TRBV30 and J is TRBJ2-1, with D unclear. The CDR3 runs to 13 residues. The V end lost 0 bases, the J end lost 8 bases, and 11 bases lay between the germline ends. In germline, CDR1 is GTSNPN, CDR2 SVGIG (reference sequence). The CDR3 region has the DNA TGTGCCTGGAGTGTTGGCCGACGGGATGAGCAGTTCTTC. It translates to CAWSVGRRDEQFF.

The rearrangement uses TRBV28 and TRBJ1-3; the D gene is possibly TRBD1 (5 bases). There are 14 residues in the CDR3. The germline V and J ends were trimmed by 3 bases and 1 base, with 7 bases remaining between them. The germline V gene encodes CDR1 MDHEN and CDR2 SYDVKM. For the CDR3, the DNA is TGTGCCAGCAGTTTGGGGGGGTCTGGAAACACCATATATTTT. Translated: CASSLGGSGNTIYF.

This chain links TRBV6-4 with TRBJ1-1; 8 positions match TRBD1. This CDR3 has 14 residues. Germline loops: CDR1 MRHNA, CDR2 SNTAGT. The trim removed 4 bases at V and 5 bases at J, leaving 6 bases unmatched. In DNA form, the CDR3 reads TGTGCCAGCAGTGCCACTCACAGGGGGACTGAAGCTTTCTTT. It yields the protein CASSATHRGTEAFF.

The chain couples TRBV5-3 to TRBJ1-2; D is unclear. TRBV5-3 is identified as an open reading frame with a role that is uncertain. Trimming took off 5 bases at V and 0 bases at J, with 17 bases between the two ends. The CDR3 totals 16 residues. CDR3 coding DNA: TGTGCCAGAAGTTCCGTAGGGTACCGTCCTAACTATGGCTACACCTTC. It yields the protein CARSSVGYRPNYGYTF.

V and J are TRBV21-1 and TRBJ2-7; the table names TRBD1, a call not compared with the DNA. TRBV21-1 is marked as a pseudogene. The CDR3 runs to 17 residues. The chain's CDR3 is CASSTRPQTETGSSKYF. DNA for the CDR3: TGTGCCAGCAGCACTCGCCCCCAAACCGAGACAGGGTCCTCAAAGTACTTC.

This sequence joins TRBV5-1 and TRBJ2-4, with 15 bases aligning to TRBD2. CDR1 is SGHRS and CDR2 is YFSETQ in the germline V gene. The CDR3 extends over 15 amino acids. The V segment lost 4 bases and the J segment 15 bases; nucleotides outside the gene matches: 11. This CDR3 is CASSPGTSGGRTRYF. CDR3 in DNA: TGCGCCAGCAGCCCCGGGACTAGCGGGGGGCGAACCCGGTACTTC.

This chain uses TRBV2 with TRBJ1-2; tentative D call: TRBD1 (5 bases). V was trimmed by 7 bases and J by 4 bases, leaving 19 bases between them. Per germline, CDR1 SNHLY and CDR2 FYNNEI. CDR3 length: 15 residues. The CDR3 nucleotides read TGTGCCAGCATGGGCACCAGGGCCGGGGGCTATGGCTACACCTTC. This gives the protein CASMGTRAGGYGYTF.

The chain uses TRBV6-2 or TRBV6-3 and TRBJ2-4; a weak D match, TRBD2 (5 bases). The CDR3 has 15 residues. Germline values: CDR1 MNHEY, CDR2 SVGEGT. Trimming cost V 0 bases and J 8 bases, with 14 bases left between them. CDR3 bases: TGTGCCAGCAGTTACTCAAAGGACTCCCTCGACATTCAGTACTTC. This translates into CASSYSKDSLDIQYF.

The chain joins TRBV19 to TRBJ1-4; 8 bases map to TRBD1. This CDR3 is built from 14 residues. The germline V gene encodes CDR1 LNHDA and CDR2 SQIVND (reference sequence). V shed 6 bases, J shed 6 bases, and the junction held 6 bases outside the gene matches. The CDR3 loop is CASSQGQGYEKLFF. The CDR3 DNA is TGTGCCAGTAGCCAAGGACAGGGCTATGAAAAACTGTTTTTT.

This chain links TRBV11-2 with TRBJ1-4, with D unclear. The germline V gene has CDR1 SGHAT and CDR2 FQNNGV. This CDR3 comprises 13 residues. Trimming stripped 3 bases from V and 5 bases from J, with 7 bases between. The CDR3 DNA sequence: TGTGCCAGCAGCTTTCGGGTAAATGAAAAACTGTTTTTT. Amino acids: CASSFRVNEKLFF.

This clone has just one count. The chain employs TRBV5-1 and TRBJ1-4; D is perhaps TRBD1 (6 bases). The V gene's germline CDR1 is SGHRS and CDR2 YFSETQ. CDR3 size: 14 residues. V shed 0 bases and J shed 8 bases, with 11 bases lying between them. The CDR3 region has the DNA TGCGCCAGCAGCTTGGGCTCAGGGGTAGAAAAACTGTTTTTT. Translation gives CASSLGSGVEKLFF.

This rearrangement joins TRBV28 to TRBJ1-1; tentative D call: TRBD1 (6 bases). CDR3 size: 17 residues. Trimming left V 6 bases short and J 1 base short, with 21 bases between. The V gene's germline CDR1 is MDHEN and CDR2 SYDVKM. The CDR3 loop is CASSPPDSLTRNTEAFF. CDR3 DNA: TGTGCCAGCAGCCCTCCGGACAGTCTCACGAGGAACACTGAAGCTTTCTTT.

A word on this clone: This sample includes further DNA sequences coding for the same CDR3. The chain employs TRBV19 and TRBJ1-5; no firm D call. Per the germline V gene, CDR1 is LNHDA and CDR2 is SQIVND (reference sequence). This CDR3 has 14 amino acids. Trimming took 1 base from V and 6 from J, leaving 10 bases between them. CDR3 coding DNA: TGTGCCAGTAGTATAGGGGCAGGAGGTCAGCCCCAGCATTTT. Protein: CASSIGAGGQPQHF.

This sequence joins TRBV18 and TRBJ2-6; TRBD1 aligns across 7 bases. The V segment lost 2 bases and the J segment 0 bases; nucleotides outside the gene matches: 7. This CDR3 has 18 residues. In germline, CDR1 is KGHSH, CDR2 LQKENI. CDR3 coding DNA: TGTGCCAGCTCACCAGGACAGGCCCCACACTCTGGGGCCAACGTCCTGACTTTC. This translates into CASSPGQAPHSGANVLTF.

V and J are TRBV28 and TRBJ1-2; D is unclear. V gave up 5 bases and J gave up 3 bases, with 10 bases separating them. The CDR3 is made up of 13 amino acids. Germline CDR1 and CDR2: MDHEN and SYDVKM. The DNA for the CDR3 is TGTGCCAGCAGTACGGGGTCGCACTATGGCTACACCTTC. Protein product: CASSTGSHYGYTF.

The chain couples TRBV14 to TRBJ2-5, with a weak D call TRBD1 (7 bases). The V gene lost 4 bases and the J gene lost 4 bases, with 16 bases spanning the gap. CDR1 SGHDN and CDR2 FVKESK come from the germline V gene. The CDR3 runs to 15 residues. CDR3 bases: TGTGCCAGCAGCCCCCAGGCAGGGGGGAGAGAGACCCAGTACTTC. This codes for CASSPQAGGRETQYF.